Following are 18 T cell receptor beta chains from one sample sequenced in a study of early T cells in non-severe SARS-CoV-2 infection. TCRdb re-called the 5' RACE reads with MiXCR, one entry per CDR3 protein. The sample contains about 27,000 distinct CDR3 sequences, 5% to 7% of which appear only once. The sequenced sample consisted of whole blood. The receptors were sampled from an adult who was a healthcare worker with PCR-confirmed SARS-CoV-2 infection or an uninfected control (not recorded which).

This clonotype was counted a few times. V and J are TRBV10-3 and TRBJ2-1, with a possible D match to TRBD2 (5 bases). V was trimmed by 7 bases and J by 6 bases, leaving 13 bases between them. Germline V CDR1 and CDR2: ENHRY, SYGVKD. The CDR3 covers 13 residues. In DNA, the CDR3 is TGTGCCATCACCGAGGGTCGCGGCAATGAGCAGTTCTTC. This translates into CAITEGRGNEQFF.

This clonotype was seen only once. This chain joins TRBV28 and TRBJ2-3; 10 nucleotides match TRBD2. J lost 3 bases, V lost 1 base, and 4 bases had no gene match. Germline assignment: CDR1 MDHEN and CDR2 SYDVKM. The CDR3 runs to 16 residues. The CDR3 reads CASSLFLAGVTDTQYF. The CDR3 nucleotides read TGTGCCAGCAGTTTATTCCTAGCGGGAGTAACAGATACGCAGTATTTT.

This clonotype has only a few counts. CDR3 sequence (DNA): TGTGCCAGCAGTCCGTTGAGGGACACCGGGGAGCTGTTTTTT. This translates into CASSPLRDTGELFF. This sequence joins TRBV27 and TRBJ2-2, with D tentatively TRBD2 (5 bases). The V and J ends lost 5 bases and 3 bases respectively, with 10 bases between them. CDR1 and CDR2 (germline): MNHEY, SMNVEV (reference sequence). The length of the CDR3 is 14 residues.

This clonotype was counted ten times or more. The chain employs TRBV7-9 and TRBJ2-7, with D perhaps TRBD2 (5 bases). Trimming took 2 bases from V and 3 from J, leaving 14 bases between them. The germline CDR1 and CDR2 sequences are SEHNR and FQNEAQ (reference sequence). This CDR3 is 15 amino acids long. The CDR3 sequence: CASSLPAWAGYEQYF. The CDR3 coding sequence is TGTGCCAGCAGCTTACCTGCTTGGGCGGGCTACGAGCAGTACTTC.

This clonotype was detected many times. This rearrangement joins TRBV5-1 to TRBJ2-5, with D perhaps matching TRBD2 (7 bases). This CDR3 has 15 amino acids. In germline, CDR1 is SGHRS, CDR2 YFSETQ. Deletions cut 3 bases from V and 2 bases from J, with 14 bases between. The CDR3 protein is CASSWGLAEQETQYF. In nucleotides, the CDR3 is TGCGCCAGCAGCTGGGGGCTAGCGGAACAAGAGACCCAGTACTTC.

The J gene is TRBJ1-1, the V gene TRBV20-1, with D unclear. Germline-derived CDR1 and CDR2 are DFQATT and SNEGSKA (reference sequence). Between the trimmed V and J ends, which lost 4 bases and 1 base, there was a span of 10 bases. CDR3 size: 13 residues. In DNA, the CDR3 is TGCAGTGCTAAAGCTGTCTCGAACACTGAAGCTTTCTTT. Translation gives CSAKAVSNTEAFF.

This clonotype was counted at least ten times. This chain joins TRBV7-6 and TRBJ2-1, with 15 bases matching TRBD2. The junction had 12 bases not matched to a gene; V was cut back by 5 bases and J by 7 bases. The germline CDR1 and CDR2 sequences are SGHVS and FNYEAQ. CDR3 size: 18 residues. The CDR3 reads CASSTTRTSGRDKNEQFF. As DNA, the CDR3 is TGTGCCAGCAGCACTACACGGACTAGCGGGAGGGATAAGAATGAGCAGTTCTTC.

This clonotype has ten or more counts. The chain has TRBV27 and TRBJ1-4; no firm D call. The CDR3 contains 15 residues. V lost 5 bases and J lost 0, with 10 bases in between. CDR1 and CDR2 from the germline V gene are MNHEY and SMNVEV (reference sequence). The CDR3 sequence is CASSASRATNEKLFF. CDR3 nucleotides: TGTGCCAGCAGTGCGTCGAGAGCAACTAATGAAAAACTGTTTTTT.

The CDR3, as DNA: TGTGCCAGCAGCTTAGGGACGGCCGTCTACGAGCAGTACTTC. Amino acids: CASSLGTAVYEQYF. The V and J genes are TRBV11-2 and TRBJ2-7; unclear D gene. The CDR3 has 14 residues. Trimming cost V 1 base and J 3 bases, with 10 bases left between them. Germline CDR1 reads SGHAT; CDR2 reads FQNNGV.

The chain combines TRBV14 with TRBJ2-2; D unclear. The CDR3 runs to 14 residues. Germline lookup yields CDR1 SGHDN and CDR2 FVKESK. Trimming took 1 base from V and 5 from J, leaving 8 bases between them. The CDR3 region has the DNA TGTGCCAGCAGCCAAGTGATGGGGACCGGGGAGCTGTTTTTT. The encoded protein is CASSQVMGTGELFF.

This clonotype was counted at least ten times. This chain uses TRBV6-5 with TRBJ2-7, with 7 nucleotides matching TRBD1. With 0 bases clipped from V and 0 bases from J, the junction kept 5 bases outside the gene matches. CDR3 size: 16 residues. CDR1 and CDR2 from the germline V gene are MNHEY and SVGAGI. The CDR3 DNA reads as TGTGCCAGCAGTTACTCGACAGGGATGGGCTCCTACGAGCAGTACTTC. Protein sequence: CASSYSTGMGSYEQYF.

In its sample, this clonotype was seen many times. This chain links TRBV12-3 or TRBV12-4 with TRBJ1-5; D might be TRBD1 (5 bases). Trimming removed 6 bases at V and 0 bases at J, with 9 bases between. The CDR3 runs to 14 residues. In DNA form, the CDR3 reads TGTGCCAGCAGGGGGGACGTTAGCAATCAGCCCCAGCATTTT. It translates to CASRGDVSNQPQHF.

This clonotype came up many times. The CDR3 sequence is CASSRQGSSGNTIYF. Written as DNA, the CDR3 is TGTGCCAGCAGCCGACAGGGATCCTCTGGAAACACCATATATTTT. The chain is built from TRBV5-4 and TRBJ1-3; 7 nucleotides match TRBD1. V was clipped by 4 bases and J by 0 bases; unmatched bases: 4. Germline V gene lookup returns CDR1 SGHNT and CDR2 YYREEE (reference sequence). The CDR3 is 15 residues long.

This clonotype turned up a few times. The chain is built from TRBV7-9 and TRBJ2-7; unclear D gene. This CDR3 is built from 13 residues. Trimming stripped 5 bases from V and 2 bases from J, with 10 bases between. The germline gives CDR1 SEHNR, CDR2 FQNEAQ (reference sequence). In DNA, the CDR3 is TGTGCCAGCAGCGCGTCGAACACCTACGAGCAGTACTTC. Its protein product is CASSASNTYEQYF.

This clonotype has just a few counts. This chain links TRBV7-9 with TRBJ1-5; D unclear. Germline CDR1 SEHNR, CDR2 FQNEAQ (reference sequence). Trimming left V 4 bases short and J 5 bases short, with 6 bases between. This CDR3 has 12 residues. CDR3 nucleotides: TGTGCCAGCAGCTCCCCCTATCAGCCCCAGCATTTT. Residues: CASSSPYQPQHF.

This clonotype was recorded at least ten times. The rearrangement joins TRBV29-1 to TRBJ1-1; D is unclear. This CDR3 region has 14 residues. CDR1 and CDR2 from the germline V gene are SQVTM and ANQGSEA. The germline V and J ends were trimmed by 3 bases and 2 bases, with 13 bases remaining between them. Here the CDR3 reads CSVEPTGRNTEAFF. Here the CDR3 DNA reads TGCAGCGTTGAGCCTACCGGACGCAACACTGAAGCTTTCTTT.

This clonotype is classed as medium-sized. The V call is TRBV7-2, the J call TRBJ1-1; TRBD1 aligns across 7 bases. This CDR3 comprises 15 residues. V lost 5 bases and J lost 4; bases outside the gene matches: 10. CDR1 SGHTA and CDR2 FQGNSA come from the germline V gene. The CDR3 region has the DNA TGTGCCAGCAGCCCTGACGACAGGGTGGTCACTGAAGCTTTCTTT. Protein sequence: CASSPDDRVVTEAFF. Using reference TRBV7-2 and TRBJ1-1 for the parts outside the CDR3, the full variable domain is GAGVSQSPSNKVTEKGKDVELRCDPISGHTALYWYRQSLGQGLEFLIYFQGNSAPDKSGLPSDRFSAERTGGSVSTLTIQRTQQEDSAVYLCASSPDDRVVTEAFFGQGTRLTVV.

Within the sample, this clonotype is medium-sized (0.01 to 0.1%). The rearrangement links TRBV2 to TRBJ2-7; TRBD1 is a possible D gene (6 bases). The V end lost 2 bases, the J end lost 1 base, and 12 bases lay between the germline ends. Looked up from germline, CDR1 is SNHLY and CDR2 is FYNNEI. The CDR3 is 15 amino acids. The CDR3 DNA follows: TGTGCCAGCAGTGAATTGGGGGCAGTTTCCTACGAGCAGTACTTC. As protein: CASSELGAVSYEQYF.